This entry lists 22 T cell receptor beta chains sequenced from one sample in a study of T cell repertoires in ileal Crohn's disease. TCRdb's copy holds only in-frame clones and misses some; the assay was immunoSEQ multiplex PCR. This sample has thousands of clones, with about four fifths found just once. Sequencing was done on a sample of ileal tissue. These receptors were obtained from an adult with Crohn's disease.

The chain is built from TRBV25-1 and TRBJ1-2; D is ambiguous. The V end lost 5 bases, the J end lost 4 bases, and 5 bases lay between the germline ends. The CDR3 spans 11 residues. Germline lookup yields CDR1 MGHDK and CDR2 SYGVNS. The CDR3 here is CASSPGYGYTF. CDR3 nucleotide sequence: TGTGCCAGCAGTCCGGGCTATGGCTACACCTTC.

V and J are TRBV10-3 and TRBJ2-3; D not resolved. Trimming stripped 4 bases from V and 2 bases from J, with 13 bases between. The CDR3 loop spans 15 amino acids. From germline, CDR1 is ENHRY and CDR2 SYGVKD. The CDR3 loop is CAISGGSFLTDTQYF. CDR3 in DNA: TGTGCCATCAGTGGAGGCAGTTTCCTCACAGATACGCAGTATTTT.

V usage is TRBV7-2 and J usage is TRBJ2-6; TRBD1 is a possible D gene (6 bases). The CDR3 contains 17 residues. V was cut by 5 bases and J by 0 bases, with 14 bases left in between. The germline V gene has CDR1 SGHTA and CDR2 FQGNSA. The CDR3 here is CASSARGSDSGANVLTF. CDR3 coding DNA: TGTGCCAGCAGCGCCAGGGGTTCCGACTCTGGGGCCAACGTCCTGACTTTC.

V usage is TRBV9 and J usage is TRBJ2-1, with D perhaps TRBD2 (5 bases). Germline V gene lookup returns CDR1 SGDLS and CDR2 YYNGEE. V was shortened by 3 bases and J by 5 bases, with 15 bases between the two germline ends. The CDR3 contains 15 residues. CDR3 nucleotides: TGTGCCAGCAGCGCCCTTTCCGCTAGCCACAATGAGCAGTTCTTC. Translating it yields CASSALSASHNEQFF.

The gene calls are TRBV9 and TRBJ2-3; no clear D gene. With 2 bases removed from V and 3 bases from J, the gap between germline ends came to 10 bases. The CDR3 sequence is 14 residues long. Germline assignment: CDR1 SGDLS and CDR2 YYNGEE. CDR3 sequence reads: CASSVIPRTDTQYF. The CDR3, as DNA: TGTGCCAGCAGCGTGATTCCGCGAACAGATACGCAGTATTTT.

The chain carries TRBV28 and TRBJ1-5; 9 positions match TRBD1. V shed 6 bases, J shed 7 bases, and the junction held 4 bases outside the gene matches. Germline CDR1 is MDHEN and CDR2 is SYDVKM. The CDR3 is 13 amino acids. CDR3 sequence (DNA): TGTGCCAGCAGCTACAGGGGGCAACAGCCCCAGCATTTT. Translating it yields CASSYRGQQPQHF.

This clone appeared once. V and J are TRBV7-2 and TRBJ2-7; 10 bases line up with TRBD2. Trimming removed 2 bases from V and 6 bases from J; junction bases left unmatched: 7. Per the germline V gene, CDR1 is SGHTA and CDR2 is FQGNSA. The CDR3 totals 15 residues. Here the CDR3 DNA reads TGTGCCAGCAGCTTAATGAGCGGGAGGGCCTCCGAGCAGTACTTC. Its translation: CASSLMSGRASEQYF.

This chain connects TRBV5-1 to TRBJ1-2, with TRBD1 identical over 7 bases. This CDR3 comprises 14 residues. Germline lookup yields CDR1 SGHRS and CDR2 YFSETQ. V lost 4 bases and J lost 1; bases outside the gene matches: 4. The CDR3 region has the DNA TGCGCCAGCAGCCCGACAGGGAATAACTATGGCTACACCTTC. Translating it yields CASSPTGNNYGYTF.

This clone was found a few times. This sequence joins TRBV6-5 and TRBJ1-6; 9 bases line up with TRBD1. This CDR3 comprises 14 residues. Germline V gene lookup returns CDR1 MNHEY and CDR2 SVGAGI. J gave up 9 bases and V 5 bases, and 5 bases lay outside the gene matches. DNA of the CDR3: TGTGCCAGCAGTGTGGACAGGGGTTTTTCACCCCTCCACTTT. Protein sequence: CASSVDRGFSPLHF.

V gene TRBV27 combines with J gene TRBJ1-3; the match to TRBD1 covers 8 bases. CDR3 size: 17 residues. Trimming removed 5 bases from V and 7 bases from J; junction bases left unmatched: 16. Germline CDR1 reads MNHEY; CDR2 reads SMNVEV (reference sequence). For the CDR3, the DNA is TGTGCCAGCAGTCCTAGCCCCCGGACAGGGCAATTGAACACCATATATTTT. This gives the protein CASSPSPRTGQLNTIYF.

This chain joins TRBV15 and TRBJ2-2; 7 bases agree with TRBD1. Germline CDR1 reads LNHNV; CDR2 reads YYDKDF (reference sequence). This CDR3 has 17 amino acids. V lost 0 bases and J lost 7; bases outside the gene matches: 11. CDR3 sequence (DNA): TGTGCCACCAGCAGAGATGTTTTAGGGGGCAGGGGCGGGGAGCTGTTTTTT. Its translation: CATSRDVLGGRGGELFF.

The chain's CDR3 is CASKITSEPYNEQFF. CDR3 DNA: TGTGCCAGCAAGATAACTAGCGAGCCCTACAATGAGCAGTTCTTC. The chain uses TRBV6-5 and TRBJ2-1, with TRBD2 matching 7 bases. This CDR3 has 15 amino acids. CDR1 is MNHEY, CDR2 SVGAGI, per germline. Losses at the gene ends were 7 bases for V and 2 bases for J; bases not matched to a gene: 8.

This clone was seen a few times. The CDR3 spells CASSSGALAGYLNEQYF. The DNA of the CDR3 is TGTGCCAGCAGCTCAGGGGCACTAGCGGGGTACTTAAACGAGCAGTACTTC. This chain uses TRBV7-9 with TRBJ2-7, with TRBD2 matching 10 bases. V gave up 4 bases and J gave up 5 bases; unmatched junction bases: 14. The CDR3 sequence is 17 residues long. Germline CDR1 reads SEHNR; CDR2 reads FQNEAQ (reference sequence).

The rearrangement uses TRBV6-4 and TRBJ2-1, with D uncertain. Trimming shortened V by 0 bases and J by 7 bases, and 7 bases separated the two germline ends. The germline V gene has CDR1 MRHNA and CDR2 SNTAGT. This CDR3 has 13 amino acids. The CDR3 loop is CASSDSAENEQFF. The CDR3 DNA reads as TGTGCCAGCAGTGACTCGGCAGAAAATGAGCAGTTCTTC.

CDR3 residues: CASSDSQGADTQYF. CDR3 DNA sequence: TGTGCCAGCAGTGACTCACAGGGGGCAGATACGCAGTATTTT. J is TRBJ2-3 and V is TRBV6-4; 8 bases map to TRBD1. CDR1 and CDR2 (germline): MRHNA, SNTAGT. V lost 0 bases, J lost 4 bases, and 0 bases stayed unmatched. The CDR3 loop spans 14 amino acids.

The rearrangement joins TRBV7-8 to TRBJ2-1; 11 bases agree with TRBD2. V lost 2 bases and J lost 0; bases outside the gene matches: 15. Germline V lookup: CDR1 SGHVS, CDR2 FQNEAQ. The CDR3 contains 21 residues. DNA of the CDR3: TGTGCCAGCAGCTTAAGACGTCCTAGCGGGAGGCCCACTTACTCCTACAATGAGCAGTTCTTC. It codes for CASSLRRPSGRPTYSYNEQFF.

The CDR3 is CSVGLAGGTGELFF. The CDR3 coding sequence is TGCAGCGTCGGACTAGCGGGGGGAACCGGGGAGCTGTTTTTT. The V gene is TRBV29-1, the J gene TRBJ2-2; 14 bases fit TRBD2. V lost 6 bases, J lost 5 bases, and 2 bases stayed unmatched. CDR1 is SQVTM, CDR2 ANQGSEA, per germline. The length of the CDR3 is 14 residues.

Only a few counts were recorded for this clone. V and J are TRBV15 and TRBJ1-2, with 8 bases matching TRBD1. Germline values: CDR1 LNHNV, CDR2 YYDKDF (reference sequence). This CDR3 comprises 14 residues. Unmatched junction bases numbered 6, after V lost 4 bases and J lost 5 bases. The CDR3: CATSKDREAYGYTF. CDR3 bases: TGTGCCACCAGCAAGGACAGGGAGGCGTATGGCTACACCTTC.

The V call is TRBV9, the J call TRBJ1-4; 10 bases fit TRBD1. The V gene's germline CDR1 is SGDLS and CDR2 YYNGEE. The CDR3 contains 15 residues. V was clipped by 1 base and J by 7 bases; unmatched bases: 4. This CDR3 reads CASSVSTGGPEKLFF. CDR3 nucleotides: TGTGCCAGCAGCGTATCGACAGGGGGCCCTGAAAAACTGTTTTTT.

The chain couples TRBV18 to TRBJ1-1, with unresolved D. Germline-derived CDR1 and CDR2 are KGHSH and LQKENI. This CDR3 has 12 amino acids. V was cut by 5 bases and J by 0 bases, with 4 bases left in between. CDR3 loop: CASSLLNTEAFF. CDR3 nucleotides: TGTGCCAGCTCATTATTGAACACTGAAGCTTTCTTT.

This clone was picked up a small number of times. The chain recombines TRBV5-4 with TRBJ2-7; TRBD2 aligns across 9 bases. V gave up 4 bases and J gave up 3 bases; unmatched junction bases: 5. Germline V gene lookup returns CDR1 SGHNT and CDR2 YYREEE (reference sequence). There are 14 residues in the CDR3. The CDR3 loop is CASSAAGGIYEQYF. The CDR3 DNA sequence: TGTGCCAGCAGCGCGGCGGGAGGGATCTACGAGCAGTACTTC.

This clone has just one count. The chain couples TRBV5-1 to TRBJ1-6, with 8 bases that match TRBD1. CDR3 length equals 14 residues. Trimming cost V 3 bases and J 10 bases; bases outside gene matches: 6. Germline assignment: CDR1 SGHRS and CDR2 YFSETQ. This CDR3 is CASSSGQGFSPLHF. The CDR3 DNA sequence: TGCGCCAGCAGCTCAGGACAGGGTTTCTCACCCCTCCACTTT.